This T cell receptor beta chain appears in the sequencing data of a study of T cell repertoires in cytomegalovirus infection. In the study overall: Use of recently identified HLA-C-restricted and well-studied HLA-B-restricted CMV epitopes was part of the study. Both CMV infection and a matching HLA type were indicated by public TCR beta signatures.

Of note for this clonotype: Its specificity is not known.

One entry per CDR3 protein, called by TCRdb with MiXCR from the reads. Found here are 140,000 to 150,000 distinct CDR3 sequences, about 31% of them singletons; the top ten hold roughly 50%. V was trimmed by 0 bases and J by 0 bases, leaving 3 bases between them. CDR1 MGHRA and CDR2 YSYEKL come from the germline V gene. This CDR3 region has 14 residues. This chain uses TRBV4-1 with TRBJ2-1; no reliable D call. The sequences come from CD8+ T cells from cultured PBMCs, collected from culture after CMV antigen stimulation. This clonotype was obtained from a human donor in good health (CMV status not recorded). Some clones in this sample may be carry-over from other donors' samples. DNA of the CDR3: TGCGCCAGCAGCCAAGACAGCTCCTACAATGAGCAGTTCTTC. Protein product: CASSQDSSYNEQFF.